Included here is one T cell receptor (beta chain) sequence, with context. The CDR3 is 13 residues long. V lost 1 base, J lost 4 bases, and 7 bases lay in between. Patients from Seattle were sampled longitudinally, starting during active infection. As handled by the study authors: Using reference gene primer amplification, nucleated cell counts were estimated. Using immunoSEQ multiplex PCR, the repertoire was profiled, and TCRdb retains in-frame clones only, with some absent. The DNA was the basis for D and trimming; V, J and clone size are from that table. Of about 55,000 clones listed, roughly 89% are singletons. These data originate in a study of blood T cell repertoires in COVID-19. Study context: Samples representing acute and convalescent COVID-19 were sourced from the United States, Italy and Spain. PBMCs, B-cell-depleted T cells, or T cells were the source of the cDNA or gDNA that made up the material.

The sequenced sample consisted of peripheral blood. The V call is TRBV12-3 or TRBV12-4, the J call TRBJ1-1, with a possible D match to TRBD1 (5 bases). This receptor was obtained from a man in his forties or fifties with COVID-19, enrolled during active disease. CDR3 residues: CASSLGGGTEAFF. The DNA for the CDR3 is TGTGCCAGCAGTTTAGGGGGGGGCACTGAAGCTTTCTTT.